This T cell receptor (beta chain) stems from a study of cytotoxic CD8 clonotypes in ibrutinib-treated CLL. The V gene end was trimmed by 4 bases and the J gene end by 5 bases; junction bases not matched to a gene: 8. This CDR3 comprises 14 residues. Germline V CDR1 and CDR2: SGHAT, FQNNGV. Sequencing used immunoSEQ multiplex PCR; TCRdb keeps in-frame clones, though not all of them. The sample yields over 110,000 clones, approximately 89% seen once. This clonotype was sampled from a human donor with chronic lymphocytic leukemia. J is TRBJ2-7 and V is TRBV11-2; 7 bases line up with TRBD2. Sequences were derived from PBMCs, sampled after 12 months of ibrutinib treatment. This CDR3 reads CASSSGTNWDEQYF. CDR3 coding DNA: TGTGCCAGCAGCTCGGGGACTAACTGGGACGAGCAGTACTTC.